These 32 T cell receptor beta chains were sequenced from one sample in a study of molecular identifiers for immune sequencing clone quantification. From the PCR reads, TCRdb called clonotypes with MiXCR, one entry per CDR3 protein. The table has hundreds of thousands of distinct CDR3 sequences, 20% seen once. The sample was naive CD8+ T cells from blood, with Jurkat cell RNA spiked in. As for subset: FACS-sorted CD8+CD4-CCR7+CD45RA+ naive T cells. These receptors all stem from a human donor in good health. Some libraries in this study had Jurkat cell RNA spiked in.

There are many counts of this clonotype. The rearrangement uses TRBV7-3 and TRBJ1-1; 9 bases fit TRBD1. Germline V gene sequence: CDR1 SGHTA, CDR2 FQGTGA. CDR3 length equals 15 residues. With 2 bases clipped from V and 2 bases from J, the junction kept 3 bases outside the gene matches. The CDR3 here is CASSLAGQGNTEAFF. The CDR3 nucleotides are TGTGCCAGCAGCTTAGCGGGACAGGGAAACACTGAAGCTTTCTTT.

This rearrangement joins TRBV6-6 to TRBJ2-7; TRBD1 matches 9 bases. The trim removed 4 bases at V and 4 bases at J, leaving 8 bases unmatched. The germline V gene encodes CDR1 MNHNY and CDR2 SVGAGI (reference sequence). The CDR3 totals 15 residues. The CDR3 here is CASSFTGGAEYEQYF. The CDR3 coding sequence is TGTGCCAGCAGTTTCACAGGGGGCGCGGAGTACGAGCAGTACTTC.

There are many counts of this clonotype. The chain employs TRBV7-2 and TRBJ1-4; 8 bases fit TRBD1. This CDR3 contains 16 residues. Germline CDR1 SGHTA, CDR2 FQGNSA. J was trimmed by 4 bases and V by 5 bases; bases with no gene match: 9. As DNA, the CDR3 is TGTGCCAGCAGCCTCCCCCGACAGGGGTTTAATGAAAAACTGTTTTTT. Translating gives CASSLPRQGFNEKLFF.

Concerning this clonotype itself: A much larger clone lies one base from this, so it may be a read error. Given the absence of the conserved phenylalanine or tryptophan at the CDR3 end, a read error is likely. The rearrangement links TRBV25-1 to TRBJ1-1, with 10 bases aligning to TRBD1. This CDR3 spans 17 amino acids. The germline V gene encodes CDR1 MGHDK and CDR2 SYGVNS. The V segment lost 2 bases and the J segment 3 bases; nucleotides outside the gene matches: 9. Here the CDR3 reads CASSEIFGTGEHTEAFL. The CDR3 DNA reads TGTGCCAGCAGTGAAATTTTCGGGACAGGGGAGCACACTGAAGCTTTCCTT.

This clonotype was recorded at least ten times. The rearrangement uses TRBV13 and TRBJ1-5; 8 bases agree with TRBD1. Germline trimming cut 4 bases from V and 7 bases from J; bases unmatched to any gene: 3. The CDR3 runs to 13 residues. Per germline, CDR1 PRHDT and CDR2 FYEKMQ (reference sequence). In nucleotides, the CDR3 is TGTGCCAGCAGCTCTAGACAGGGGCAGCCCCAGCATTTT. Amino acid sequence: CASSSRQGQPQHF.

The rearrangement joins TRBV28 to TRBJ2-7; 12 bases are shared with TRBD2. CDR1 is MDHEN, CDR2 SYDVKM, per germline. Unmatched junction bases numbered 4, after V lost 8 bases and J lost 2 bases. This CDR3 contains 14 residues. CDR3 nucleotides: TGTGCCAGCGTACGACTAGCGGGGGCCTACGAGCAGTACTTC. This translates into CASVRLAGAYEQYF.

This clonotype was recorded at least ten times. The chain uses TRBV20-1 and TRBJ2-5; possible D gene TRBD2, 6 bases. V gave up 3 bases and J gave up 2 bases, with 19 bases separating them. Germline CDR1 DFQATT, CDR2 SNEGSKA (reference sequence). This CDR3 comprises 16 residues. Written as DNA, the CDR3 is TGCAGTGCTAGCGAGGTGGTACTAGCCACACAAGAGACCCAGTACTTC. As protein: CSASEVVLATQETQYF.

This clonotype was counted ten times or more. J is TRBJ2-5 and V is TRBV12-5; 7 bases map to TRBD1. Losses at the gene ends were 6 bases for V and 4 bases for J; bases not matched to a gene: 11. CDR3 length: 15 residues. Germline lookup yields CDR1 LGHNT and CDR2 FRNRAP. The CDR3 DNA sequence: TGTGCTAGTGGAGAGACAGGGTCTTGGGGAGAGACCCAGTACTTC. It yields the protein CASGETGSWGETQYF. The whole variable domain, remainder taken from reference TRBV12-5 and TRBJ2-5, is DARVTQTPRHKVTEMGQEVTMRCQPILGHNTVFWYRQTMMQGLELLAYFRNRAPLDDSGMPKDRFSAEMPDATLATLKIQPSEPRDSAVYFCASGETGSWGETQYFGPGTRLLVL.

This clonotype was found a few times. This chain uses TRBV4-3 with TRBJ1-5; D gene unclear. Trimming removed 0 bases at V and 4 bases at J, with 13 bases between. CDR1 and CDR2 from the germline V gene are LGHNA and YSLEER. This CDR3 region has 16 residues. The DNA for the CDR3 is TGCGCCAGCAGCCAAGATTGGAGGGATCTGAATCAGCCCCAGCATTTT. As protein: CASSQDWRDLNQPQHF.

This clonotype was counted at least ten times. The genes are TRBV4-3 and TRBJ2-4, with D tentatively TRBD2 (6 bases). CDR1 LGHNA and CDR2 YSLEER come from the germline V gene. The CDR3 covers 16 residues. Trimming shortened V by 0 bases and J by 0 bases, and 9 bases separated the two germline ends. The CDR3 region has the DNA TGCGCCAGCAGCCAAGACGGGACTCAAGCCAAAAACATTCAGTACTTC. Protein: CASSQDGTQAKNIQYF.

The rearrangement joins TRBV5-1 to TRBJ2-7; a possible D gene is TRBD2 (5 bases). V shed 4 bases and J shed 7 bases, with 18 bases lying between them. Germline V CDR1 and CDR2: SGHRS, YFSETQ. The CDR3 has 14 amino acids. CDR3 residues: CASSEGTTGYEQYF. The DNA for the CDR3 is TGCGCCAGCAGCGAGGGCACGACCGGATATGAGCAGTACTTC.

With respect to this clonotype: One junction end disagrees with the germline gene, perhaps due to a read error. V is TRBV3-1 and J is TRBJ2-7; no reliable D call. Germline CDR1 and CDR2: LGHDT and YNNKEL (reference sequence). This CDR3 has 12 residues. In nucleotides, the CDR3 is TGTGCCGGCAGTAGACCTCTTGGGGAGCAGTACTTC. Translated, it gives CAGSRPLGEQYF.

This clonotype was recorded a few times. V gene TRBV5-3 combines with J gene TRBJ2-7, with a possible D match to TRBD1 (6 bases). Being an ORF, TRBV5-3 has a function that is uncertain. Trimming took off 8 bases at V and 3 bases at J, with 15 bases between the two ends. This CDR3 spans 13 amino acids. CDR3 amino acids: CASGPEDSYEQYF. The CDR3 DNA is TGTGCCAGCGGCCCAGAGGACAGCTACGAGCAGTACTTC.

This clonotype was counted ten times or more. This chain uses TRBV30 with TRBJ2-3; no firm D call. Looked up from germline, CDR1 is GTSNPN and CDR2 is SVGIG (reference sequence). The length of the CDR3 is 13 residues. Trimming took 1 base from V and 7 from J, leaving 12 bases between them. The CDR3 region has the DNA TGTGCCTGGAGTGGAGGTGCCGGAAATACGCAGTATTTT. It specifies CAWSGGAGNTQYF.

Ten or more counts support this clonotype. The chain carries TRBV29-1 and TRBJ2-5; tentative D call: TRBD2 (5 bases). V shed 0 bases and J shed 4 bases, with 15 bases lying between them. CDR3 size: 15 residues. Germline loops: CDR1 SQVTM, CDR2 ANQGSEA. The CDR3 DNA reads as TGCAGCGTTGAAGATGCTAGGGAGACCACAGAGACCCAGTACTTC. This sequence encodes CSVEDARETTETQYF.

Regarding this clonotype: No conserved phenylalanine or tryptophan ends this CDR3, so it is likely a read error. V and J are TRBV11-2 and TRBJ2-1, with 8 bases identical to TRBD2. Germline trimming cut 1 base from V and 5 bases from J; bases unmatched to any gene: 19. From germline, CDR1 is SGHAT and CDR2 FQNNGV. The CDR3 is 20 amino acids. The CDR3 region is CASSLVLPYTSGGEDNEQFS. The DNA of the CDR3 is TGTGCCAGCAGCTTAGTCCTTCCCTACACCAGCGGGGGAGAGGACAATGAGCAGTTCTCC.

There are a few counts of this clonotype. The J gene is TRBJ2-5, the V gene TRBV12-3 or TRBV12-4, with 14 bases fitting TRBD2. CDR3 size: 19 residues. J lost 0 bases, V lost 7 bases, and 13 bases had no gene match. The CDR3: CASKLHRLAGGPDQETQYF. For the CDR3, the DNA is TGTGCCAGCAAACTGCACCGACTAGCGGGGGGGCCTGACCAAGAGACCCAGTACTTC.

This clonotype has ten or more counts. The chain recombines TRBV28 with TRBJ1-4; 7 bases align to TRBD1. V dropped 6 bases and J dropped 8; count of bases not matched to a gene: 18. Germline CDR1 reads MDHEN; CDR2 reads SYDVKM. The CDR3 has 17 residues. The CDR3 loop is CASRLQGLHGKGEKLFF. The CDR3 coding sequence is TGTGCCAGCAGACTACAGGGGTTGCATGGAAAAGGGGAAAAACTGTTTTTT.

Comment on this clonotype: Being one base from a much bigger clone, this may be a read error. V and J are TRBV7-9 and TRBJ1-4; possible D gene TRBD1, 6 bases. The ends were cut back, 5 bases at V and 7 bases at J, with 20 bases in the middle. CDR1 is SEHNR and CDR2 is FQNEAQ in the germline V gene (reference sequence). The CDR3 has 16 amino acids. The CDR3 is CASSPWTAGSSEKLFF. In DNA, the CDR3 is TGTGCCAGCAGCCCGTGGACAGCGGGGTCGAGTGAAAAACTGTTTTTT.

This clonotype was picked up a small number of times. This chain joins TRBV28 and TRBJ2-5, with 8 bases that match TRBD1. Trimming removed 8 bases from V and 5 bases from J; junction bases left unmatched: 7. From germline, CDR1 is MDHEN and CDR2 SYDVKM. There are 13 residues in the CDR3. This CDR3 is CASGAGGEETQYF. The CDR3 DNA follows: TGTGCCAGCGGGGCAGGGGGCGAGGAGACCCAGTACTTC.

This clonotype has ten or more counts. The CDR3 here is CASSLGGQGPGETQYF. DNA for the CDR3: TGCGCCAGCAGCTTGGGAGGACAGGGGCCAGGGGAGACCCAGTACTTC. The chain couples TRBV5-1 to TRBJ2-5, with TRBD1 matching over 9 bases. J lost 5 bases, V lost 0 bases, and 8 bases had no gene match. The length of the CDR3 is 16 residues. The germline V gene has CDR1 SGHRS and CDR2 YFSETQ.

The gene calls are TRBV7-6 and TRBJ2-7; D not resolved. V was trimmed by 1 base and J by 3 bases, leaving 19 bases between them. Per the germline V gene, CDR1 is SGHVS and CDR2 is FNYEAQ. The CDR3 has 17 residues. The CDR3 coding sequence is TGTGCCAGCAGCTTAGGGGATGGGTTTGCTGGTGTCTACGAGCAGTACTTC. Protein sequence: CASSLGDGFAGVYEQYF.

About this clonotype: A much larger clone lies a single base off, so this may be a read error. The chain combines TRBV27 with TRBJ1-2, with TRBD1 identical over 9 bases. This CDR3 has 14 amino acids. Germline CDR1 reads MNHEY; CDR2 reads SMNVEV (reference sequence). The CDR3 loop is CASSLDTGGYRYTF. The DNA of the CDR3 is TGTGCCAGCAGTTTAGATACAGGGGGCTATCGCTACACCTTC.

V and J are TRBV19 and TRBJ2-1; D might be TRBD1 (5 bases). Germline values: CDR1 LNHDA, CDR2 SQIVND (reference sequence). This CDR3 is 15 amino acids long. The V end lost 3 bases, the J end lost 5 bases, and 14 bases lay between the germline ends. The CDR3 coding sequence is TGTGCCAGTAGTATTGGGGCAGGGTTGAACAATGAGCAGTTCTTC. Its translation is CASSIGAGLNNEQFF. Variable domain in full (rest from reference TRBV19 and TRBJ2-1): DGGITQSPKYLFRKEGQNVTLSCEQNLNHDAMYWYRQDPGQGLRLIYYSQIVNDFQKGDIAEGYSVSREKKESFPLTVTSAQKNPTAFYLCASSIGAGLNNEQFFGPGTRLTVL.

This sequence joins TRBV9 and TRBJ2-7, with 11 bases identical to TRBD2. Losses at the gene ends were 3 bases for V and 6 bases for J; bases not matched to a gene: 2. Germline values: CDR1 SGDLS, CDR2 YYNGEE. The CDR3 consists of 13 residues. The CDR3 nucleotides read TGTGCCAGCAGCGCCCTAGCGGGGGGCGAGCAGTACTTC. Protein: CASSALAGGEQYF.

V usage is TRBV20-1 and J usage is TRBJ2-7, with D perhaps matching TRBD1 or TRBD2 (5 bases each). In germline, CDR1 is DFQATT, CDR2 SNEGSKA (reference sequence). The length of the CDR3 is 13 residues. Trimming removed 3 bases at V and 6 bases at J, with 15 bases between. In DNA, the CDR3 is TGCAGTGCTAGGGTTTACTGGGGGAGCGAGCAGTACTTC. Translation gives CSARVYWGSEQYF.

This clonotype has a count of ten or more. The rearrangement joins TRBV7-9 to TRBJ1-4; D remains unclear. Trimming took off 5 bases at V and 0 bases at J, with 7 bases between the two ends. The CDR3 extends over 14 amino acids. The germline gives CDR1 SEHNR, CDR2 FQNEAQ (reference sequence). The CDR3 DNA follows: TGTGCCAGCAGCCCTCCCGCAACTAATGAAAAACTGTTTTTT. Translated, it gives CASSPPATNEKLFF.

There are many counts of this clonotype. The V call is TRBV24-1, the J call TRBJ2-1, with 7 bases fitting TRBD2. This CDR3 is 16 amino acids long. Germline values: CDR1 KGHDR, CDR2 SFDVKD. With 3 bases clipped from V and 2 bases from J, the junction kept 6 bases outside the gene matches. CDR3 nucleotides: TGTGCCACCAGTGATATAACTAGCGACACCTACAATGAGCAGTTCTTC. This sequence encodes CATSDITSDTYNEQFF.

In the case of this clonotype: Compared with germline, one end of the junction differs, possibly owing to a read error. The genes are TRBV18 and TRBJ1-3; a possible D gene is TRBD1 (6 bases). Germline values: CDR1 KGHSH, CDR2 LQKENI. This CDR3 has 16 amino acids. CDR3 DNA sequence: TGTGCCAGCTCACCAAGACAGGCTCCCTCTGGAAACGCCATATATTTT. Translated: CASSPRQAPSGNAIYF.

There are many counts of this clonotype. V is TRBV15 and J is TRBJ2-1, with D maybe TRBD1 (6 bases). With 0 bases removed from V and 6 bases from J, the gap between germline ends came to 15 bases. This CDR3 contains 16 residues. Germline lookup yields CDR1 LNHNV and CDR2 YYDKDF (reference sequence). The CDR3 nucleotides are TGTGCCACCAGCAGAGAGGAACAGGGACCTAGCAATGAGCAGTTCTTC. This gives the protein CATSREEQGPSNEQFF.

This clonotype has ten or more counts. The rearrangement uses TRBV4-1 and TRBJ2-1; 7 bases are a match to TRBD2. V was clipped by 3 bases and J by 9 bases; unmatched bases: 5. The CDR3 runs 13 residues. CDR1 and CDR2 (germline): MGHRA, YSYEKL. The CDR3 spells CASSHPTSPEQFF. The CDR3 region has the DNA TGCGCCAGCAGCCACCCGACTAGCCCTGAGCAGTTCTTC.

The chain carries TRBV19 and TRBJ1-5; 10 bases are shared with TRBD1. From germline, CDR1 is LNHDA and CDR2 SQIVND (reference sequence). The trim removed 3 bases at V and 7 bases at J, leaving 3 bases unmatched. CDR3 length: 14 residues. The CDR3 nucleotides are TGTGCCAGTAGTATTGACAGGGGGCGACAGCCCCAGCATTTT. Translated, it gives CASSIDRGRQPQHF.